This T cell receptor beta chain was recovered during a study of T cell repertoires in cytomegalovirus infection (dated by TCRdb to the late 2010s). At the level of the whole study: Donor HLA type was relevant to the analysis, because carriage of CMV infection together with the matching HLA type was indicated by public TCR beta signatures.

Via the germline V gene (reference sequence), CDR1 is LNHNV and CDR2 YYDKDF. Trimming removed 0 bases from V and 6 bases from J, leaving 12 bases between the germline ends. Reading from cysteine to phenylalanine, the CDR3 counts 15 amino acids. This entry keeps only the CDR3 DNA: 45 bases, framed from base 1. This clonotype came up many times. Its antigen is currently not known. The input lacks base qualities; no much larger clone sits a single base away. The research as a whole found: In both this cohort and an independent roughly 350-donor cohort, the cumulative frequency of public TCR beta family members distinguished carriers of CMV infection plus the relevant HLA type. The ex vivo response was dominated by HLA-C-restricted CMV-specific TCR beta clonotypes, and the single most frequent clonotype in two of eight donors was supplied by these HLA-C-restricted clonotypes.

The run used an Illumina HiSeq 1500. TCRdb cleaned the public reads at Q25 with fastp, built clones with MiXCR and kept in-frame beta chains. Rows with a matching CDR3 protein are joined into one entry that keeps the most common DNA and genes. The sample table lists 300,000 to 400,000 distinct CDR3 sequences, roughly 9.5% of them with a count of one. The ten largest make up 3.5% to 4.5% of the sample. The V and J genes are TRBV15 and TRBJ2-1; the D gene is not confidently resolved. The TCR sequence derives from a human donor in good health (CMV status not recorded). Some clones in this sample may be carry-over from other donors' samples. Sample: PBMCs. The nucleotide sequence reads TGTGCCACCAGCAGAGACGGAGCTCTCCCCAATGAGCAGTTCTTC. This sequence encodes CATSRDGALPNEQFF.